These 3 T cell receptor beta chains came from one sample sequenced in a study of tumor and adjacent non-tumor tissue in lung cancer. RNA was extracted from bulk tissue without any cell sorting. More than 3 cm separated this lung sample from the edge of the tumor. Three rounds of nested PCR, following a modified ARM-PCR protocol, produced the TCRbeta library. One entry per CDR3 protein, called by TCRdb with MiXCR from the multiplex PCR reads. The sample lists approximately 100,000 distinct CDR3 sequences; roughly three fifths were seen once. The sample consisted of distant non-tumor lung tissue. The origin of the receptors is a man aged 60-69 years with non-small cell lung cancer.

Notes on this clonotype: This may be a read error: a much more frequent sequence differs by one nucleotide. J is TRBJ2-7 and V is TRBV28; 11 nucleotides agree with TRBD1. Looked up from germline, CDR1 is MDHEN and CDR2 is SYDVKM. This CDR3 region has 13 residues. CDR3 in DNA: TGTGCCAGCGGGGGGACAGGGGGTTACGACCAGTACTTC. As protein: CASGGTGGYDQYF.

In this sample, this clonotype turned up once. The final CDR3 position lacks the conserved phenylalanine or tryptophan, pointing to a likely read error. This rearrangement joins TRBV11-1 to TRBJ1-2; 7 bases fit TRBD1. The CDR3 runs to 16 residues. Germline V gene data show CDR1 as SGHAT and CDR2 as FQDESV (reference sequence). Here the CDR3 reads CASNQAGTDKSYVYTL. As DNA, the CDR3 is TGTGCCAGCAACCAAGCAGGGACAGATAAATCCTATGTCTACACCTTA.

In regard to this clonotype: The final CDR3 position lacks the conserved phenylalanine or tryptophan, pointing to a likely read error. The DNA is omitted, as the CDR3 cannot be located on it reliably, and the CDR3 follows TCRdb's listing. The gene calls are TRBV4-3 and TRBJ2-1; TRBD2 is the table's D call and was not checked against the DNA. 16 amino acids form the CDR3, both terminal residues included. In germline, CDR1 is LGHNA, CDR2 YSLEER. The CDR3 sequence: CASSQGTSGRANEQSS.